Below, 10 T cell receptor beta chains from the same sample are listed, as sequenced in a study of T cells after yellow fever vaccination. TCRdb fed the 5' RACE reads into MiXCR, producing one record per CDR3 protein. There are some 240,000 distinct CDR3 sequences in the sample; about 3.5% occur only once, and over 15% lies in the top ten. Material: PBMCs, obtained 15 days after the yellow fever booster vaccination. These receptors were taken from a young man who received the YFV17D yellow fever vaccine.

This clonotype was observed many times. This chain uses TRBV7-9 with TRBJ2-2; D remains unclear. The CDR3 has 14 residues. Germline V gene sequence: CDR1 SEHNR, CDR2 FQNEAQ (reference sequence). The V end lost 1 base, the J end lost 7 bases, and 10 bases lay between the germline ends. The CDR3 region is CASSLVDGIGELFF. The DNA of the CDR3 is TGTGCCAGCAGCTTAGTTGATGGGATCGGGGAGCTGTTTTTT.

This clonotype was seen repeatedly, ten times or more. This sequence joins TRBV18 and TRBJ2-3, with 13 nucleotides matching TRBD2. Germline V CDR1 and CDR2: KGHSH, LQKENI. J was trimmed by 3 bases and V by 8 bases; bases with no gene match: 2. The CDR3 consists of 14 residues. CDR3 in amino acids: CASTGLAGTDTQYF. CDR3 sequence (DNA): TGTGCCAGCACGGGACTAGCGGGGACAGATACGCAGTATTTT.

This clonotype was detected a few times. The V call is TRBV29-1, the J call TRBJ1-1; D may be TRBD1 (6 bases). V was shortened by 4 bases and J by 2 bases, with 14 bases between the two germline ends. Per germline, CDR1 SQVTM and CDR2 ANQGSEA. This CDR3 is 14 amino acids long. The CDR3 is CSVVGQLSNTEAFF. The DNA for the CDR3 is TGCAGCGTTGTAGGACAGCTGAGTAACACTGAAGCTTTCTTT.

At least ten counts were recorded for this clonotype. The chain links TRBV7-2 to TRBJ2-5; 7 nucleotides match TRBD2. The CDR3 sequence is 14 residues long. In germline, CDR1 is SGHTA, CDR2 FQGNSA. With V trimmed by 11 bases and J by 1 base, 10 bases remained unmatched. CDR3 loop: CASCSQRGQETQYF. Written as DNA, the CDR3 is TGTGCCTCCTGTTCCCAGCGGGGCCAAGAGACCCAGTACTTC.

In this sample, this clonotype turned up many times. This sequence joins TRBV5-1 and TRBJ1-2; D ambiguous. CDR1 and CDR2 (germline): SGHRS, YFSETQ. The V end lost 0 bases, the J end lost 6 bases, and 12 bases lay between the germline ends. The CDR3 is 14 residues long. The CDR3 protein is CASSLEAGWDGYTF. The DNA for the CDR3 is TGCGCCAGCAGCTTGGAAGCAGGCTGGGATGGCTACACCTTC.

This clonotype was seen repeatedly, ten times or more. The genes are TRBV7-2 and TRBJ2-7; 10 bases align to TRBD2. Germline CDR1 is SGHTA and CDR2 is FQGNSA. The CDR3 extends over 16 amino acids. Trimming removed 5 bases from V and 3 bases from J; junction bases left unmatched: 10. In DNA, the CDR3 is TGTGCCAGCAGCATAGTAGCGGGGGGAAGAGGCTACGAGCAGTACTTC. This gives the protein CASSIVAGGRGYEQYF. Full variable domain (missing parts from reference TRBV7-2 and TRBJ2-7): GAGVSQSPSNKVTEKGKDVELRCDPISGHTALYWYRQSLGQGLEFLIYFQGNSAPDKSGLPSDRFSAERTGGSVSTLTIQRTQQEDSAVYLCASSIVAGGRGYEQYFGPGTRLTVT.

This clonotype showed up just a few times. The chain joins TRBV7-8 to TRBJ2-2; D call uncertain. Trimming cost V 2 bases and J 5 bases, with 9 bases left between them. The CDR3 contains 14 residues. CDR1 SGHVS and CDR2 FQNEAQ come from the germline V gene. The CDR3 here is CASSLFVRTGELFF. CDR3 nucleotides: TGTGCCAGCAGCTTATTCGTGAGGACCGGGGAGCTGTTTTTT. The variable domain in full, with the rest retrieved from reference TRBV7-8 and TRBJ2-2, is GAGVSQSPRYKVAKRGQDVALRCDPISGHVSLFWYQQALGQGPEFLTYFQNEAQLDKSGLPSDRFFAERPEGSVSTLKIQRTQQEDSAVYLCASSLFVRTGELFFGEGSRLTVL.

In its sample, this clonotype was seen many times. V is TRBV10-3 and J is TRBJ2-3, with 9 positions matching TRBD1. This CDR3 has 15 amino acids. Germline V gene data show CDR1 as ENHRY and CDR2 as SYGVKD. The V segment lost 2 bases and the J segment 5 bases; nucleotides outside the gene matches: 5. CDR3 DNA: TGTGCCATCAGTGAGGAGGGACAGGGAAAAGATACGCAGTATTTT. Its translation is CAISEEGQGKDTQYF.

This clonotype was detected many times. The rearrangement links TRBV15 to TRBJ1-1; maybe TRBD1 (5 bases). The CDR3 is made up of 15 amino acids. With 2 bases removed from V and 0 bases from J, the gap between germline ends came to 10 bases. CDR1 and CDR2 from the germline V gene are LNHNV and YYDKDF (reference sequence). The CDR3 coding sequence is TGTGCCACCAGCAGATCACGGGGGATGAACACTGAAGCTTTCTTT. Its protein product is CATSRSRGMNTEAFF.

The sample holds many counts of this clonotype. The chain uses TRBV7-9 and TRBJ1-1, with TRBD1 as a possible D gene (5 bases). Trimming left V 3 bases short and J 3 bases short, with 11 bases between. Germline V gene sequence: CDR1 SEHNR, CDR2 FQNEAQ (reference sequence). The CDR3 is 14 amino acids. This CDR3 is CASSLRGRDTEAFF. The CDR3 nucleotides read TGTGCCAGCAGCTTGCGGGGCCGGGACACTGAAGCTTTCTTT.